What follows is one T cell receptor beta chain and its context. The data belong to a study of blood T cell repertoires in COVID-19. The overall study: COVID-19 samples collected from the United States, Italy and Spain covered acute and convalescent phases.

TCRdb's table, derived via immunoSEQ multiplex PCR, lists solely in-frame clones and lacks some. This table holds about 370,000 clones, nearly 90% found once. Germline assignment: CDR1 SGHTA and CDR2 FQGNSA. The CDR3 contains 15 residues. Trimming stripped 5 bases from V and 1 base from J, with 13 bases between. The sample was peripheral blood. The chain is built from TRBV7-2 and TRBJ2-3, with D uncertain. The clonotype originates from a man between 18 and 29 years old with active or convalescent COVID-19. The CDR3 sequence is CASSPTDWGTDTQYF. CDR3 coding DNA: TGTGCCAGCAGCCCAACAGATTGGGGCACAGATACGCAGTATTTT.